The 17 T cell receptor beta chains listed next were all sequenced from one sample in a study of blood T cell repertoires in COVID-19. Some clones are missing from TCRdb's copy, which holds only in-frame ones; the method was immunoSEQ multiplex PCR. The data contain around 100,000 clones, about 90% of them seen just once; the ten biggest clones take up about 4.8%. Sequences were obtained from peripheral blood. Receptors originate from a woman in her forties or fifties with acute or convalescent COVID-19.

This chain uses TRBV2 with TRBJ1-4; D is uncertain. There are 14 residues in the CDR3. The germline V gene has CDR1 SNHLY and CDR2 FYNNEI. The V and J ends lost 6 bases and 7 bases respectively, with 15 bases between them. CDR3 protein: CASRRTPVGEKLFF. CDR3 coding DNA: TGTGCCAGCAGACGGACTCCGGTCGGTGAAAAACTGTTTTTT.

CDR3 sequence reads: CASSRQASNTEAFF. The CDR3 bases are TGTGCCAGCAGCCGACAGGCCTCGAACACTGAAGCTTTCTTT. This rearrangement joins TRBV2 to TRBJ1-1; possible D gene TRBD1, 6 bases. The CDR3 has 14 amino acids. CDR1 and CDR2 from the germline V gene are SNHLY and FYNNEI. The ends were cut back, 6 bases at V and 1 base at J, with 12 bases in the middle.

The CDR3 is CASSGSTSLEAFF. CDR3 DNA sequence: TGTGCCAGCAGCGGGTCGACCAGCCTTGAAGCTTTCTTT. The chain combines TRBV27 with TRBJ1-1; D unresolved. This CDR3 has 13 residues. From germline, CDR1 is MNHEY and CDR2 SMNVEV (reference sequence). V shed 6 bases and J shed 7 bases, with 15 bases lying between them.

This sequence joins TRBV5-1 and TRBJ2-7; maybe TRBD1 (6 bases). CDR1 SGHRS and CDR2 YFSETQ come from the germline V gene. V gave up 0 bases and J gave up 4 bases, with 14 bases separating them. This CDR3 has 15 residues. The CDR3 DNA reads as TGCGCCAGCAGCTTGGAGGGCAGGGGTGGGTACGAGCAGTACTTC. Protein product: CASSLEGRGGYEQYF.

CDR3 protein: CASRPTGTGREKLFF. The CDR3 nucleotides read TGCGCCAGCAGACCTACCGGGACAGGGAGAGAAAAACTGTTTTTT. The chain recombines TRBV5-1 with TRBJ1-4, with 9 bases matching TRBD1. The CDR3 has 15 amino acids. CDR1 SGHRS and CDR2 YFSETQ come from the germline V gene. Germline trimming cut 5 bases from V and 8 bases from J; bases unmatched to any gene: 10.

This chain links TRBV4-2 with TRBJ2-1; weak D call: TRBD2 (6 bases). CDR3 length: 13 amino acids. Germline CDR1 LGHNA, CDR2 YNFKEQ. Trimming took off 3 bases at V and 9 bases at J, with 12 bases between the two ends. CDR3 in amino acids: CASSQGLAGEQFF. For the CDR3, the DNA is TGTGCCAGCAGCCAGGGACTCGCGGGTGAGCAGTTCTTC.

V is TRBV7-2 and J is TRBJ2-1, with D unresolved. The CDR3 extends over 14 amino acids. The germline V gene has CDR1 SGHTA and CDR2 FQGNSA. V was shortened by 0 bases and J by 9 bases, with 12 bases between the two germline ends. CDR3 coding DNA: TGTGCCAGCAGCTTAGCGTACTCCGTACTTGAGCAGTTCTTC. This sequence encodes CASSLAYSVLEQFF.

The chain links TRBV27 to TRBJ2-6; weak D call: TRBD1 (6 bases). Germline CDR1 is MNHEY and CDR2 is SMNVEV (reference sequence). CDR3 size: 16 residues. Between the trimmed V and J ends, which lost 5 bases and 0 bases, there was a span of 11 bases. CDR3 protein: CASSETGDSGANVLTF. The CDR3 DNA follows: TGTGCCAGCAGTGAGACAGGAGACTCTGGGGCCAACGTCCTGACTTTC.

V and J are TRBV6-5 and TRBJ1-1; 7 bases match TRBD1. Trimming cost V 8 bases and J 0 bases; bases outside gene matches: 9. The CDR3 is 15 residues long. The germline V gene encodes CDR1 MNHEY and CDR2 SVGAGI. The CDR3 nucleotides read TGTGCCAGCCGCCCGATGGGACAGATGAACACTGAAGCTTTCTTT. This translates into CASRPMGQMNTEAFF.

J is TRBJ1-2 and V is TRBV10-2; 10 bases map to TRBD1. CDR1 is WSHSY and CDR2 is SAAADI in the germline V gene. The CDR3 sequence is 16 residues long. V shed 8 bases and J 4 bases; nucleotides not matched to a gene: 13. The CDR3 loop is CASSQGVDRGAYGYTF. The DNA for the CDR3 is TGCGCCAGCTCTCAGGGGGTGGACAGGGGGGCCTATGGCTACACCTTC.

V usage is TRBV19 and J usage is TRBJ2-5; TRBD1 matches at 7 bases. CDR1 is LNHDA, CDR2 SQIVND, per germline (reference sequence). The V gene end was trimmed by 4 bases and the J gene end by 5 bases; junction bases not matched to a gene: 7. The CDR3 totals 14 residues. The CDR3 here is CASSTGQIKETQYF. The CDR3 coding sequence is TGTGCCAGTAGTACGGGACAGATCAAGGAGACCCAGTACTTC.

The chain uses TRBV28 and TRBJ1-5; weak D call: TRBD1 (6 bases). V was clipped by 3 bases and J by 5 bases, with 17 bases between them. This CDR3 has 16 residues. The V gene's germline CDR1 is MDHEN and CDR2 SYDVKM. CDR3 nucleotide sequence: TGTGCCAGCAGTTTGGATAGAGCAGGGGAAGATCAGCCCCAGCATTTT. This gives the protein CASSLDRAGEDQPQHF.

The CDR3 nucleotides read TGTGCCAGTAGTCGTTTAGGAGCAACTAATGAAAAACTGTTTTTT. It translates to CASSRLGATNEKLFF. The rearrangement joins TRBV19 to TRBJ1-4; D remains ambiguous. The V gene lost 5 bases and the J gene lost 0 bases, with 10 bases spanning the gap. The germline V gene encodes CDR1 LNHDA and CDR2 SQIVND (reference sequence). This CDR3 comprises 15 residues.

The gene calls are TRBV28 and TRBJ1-4, with a tentative D call TRBD1 (5 bases). The CDR3 totals 16 residues. The V gene's germline CDR1 is MDHEN and CDR2 SYDVKM. V was pared by 5 bases and J by 8 bases, with 21 bases between. In DNA, the CDR3 is TGTGCCAGCAGTCCCTACTCGGGACTTCTACACGAAAAACTGTTTTTT. It specifies CASSPYSGLLHEKLFF.

This chain's CDR3 is CASSLRRGGQPQHF. For the CDR3, the DNA is TGTGCCAGCAGTTTACGGCGGGGGGGTCAGCCCCAGCATTTT. This chain joins TRBV28 and TRBJ1-5; D possibly corresponds to TRBD1 (5 bases). Germline V gene lookup returns CDR1 MDHEN and CDR2 SYDVKM. V lost 2 bases and J 6 bases, leaving 11 bases between the germline ends. The CDR3 loop spans 14 amino acids.

In this sample, this clone turned up once. The chain has TRBV28 and TRBJ1-1; D possibly corresponds to TRBD1 (6 bases). Germline V gene data show CDR1 as MDHEN and CDR2 as SYDVKM. V was trimmed by 4 bases and J by 0 bases, leaving 15 bases between them. The CDR3 length is 16 residues. This CDR3 is CASSSIAGVLNTEAFF. DNA of the CDR3: TGTGCCAGCAGTTCGATAGCAGGGGTCCTGAACACTGAAGCTTTCTTT.

V gene TRBV5-1 combines with J gene TRBJ2-7; 8 bases are a match to TRBD1. V lost 2 bases to trimming and J lost 0 bases; unmatched junction nucleotides: 4. Germline V gene data show CDR1 as SGHRS and CDR2 as YFSETQ. This CDR3 comprises 15 residues. Here the CDR3 DNA reads TGCGCCAGCAGCTTCGGACAGGGCCTCTCCTACGAGCAGTACTTC. Translated, it gives CASSFGQGLSYEQYF. Supplemented by reference TRBV5-1 and TRBJ2-7, the full variable domain reads KAGVTQTPRYLIKTRGQQVTLSCSPISGHRSVSWYQQTPGQGLQFLFEYFSETQRNKGNFPGRFSGRQFSNSRSEMNVSTLELGDSALYLCASSFGQGLSYEQYFGPGTRLTVT.